Below, 25 T cell receptor beta chains from the same sample are listed, as sequenced in a study of OX40 agonist ivuxolimab in advanced cancers. The table came from immunoSEQ multiplex PCR; TCRdb's copy has only in-frame clones and leaves some out. The sample carries over 55,000 clones, roughly 92% recorded once. Sequences were derived from CD4+ or CD8+ T cells sorted from blood, sampled in a trial of the OX40 agonist ivuxolimab. These receptor sequences come from an adult with an advanced solid tumor such as melanoma, head and neck, liver or kidney cancer.

The chain couples TRBV18 to TRBJ2-7, with TRBD1 as a possible D gene (6 bases). Per the germline V gene, CDR1 is KGHSH and CDR2 is LQKENI. V was shortened by 5 bases and J by 0 bases, with 14 bases between the two germline ends. This CDR3 contains 15 residues. CDR3 DNA sequence: TGTGCCAGCTCAGAGGGGACAAGGAGCTCCTACGAGCAGTACTTC. Its protein is CASSEGTRSSYEQYF.

In its sample, this clone was seen once. This chain connects TRBV28 to TRBJ2-2; D remains ambiguous. There are 14 residues in the CDR3. With 7 bases removed from V and 5 bases from J, the gap between germline ends came to 14 bases. The germline V gene encodes CDR1 MDHEN and CDR2 SYDVKM. Written as DNA, the CDR3 is TGTGCCAGCACTACTCGGATAAGGACCGGGGAGCTGTTTTTT. It translates to CASTTRIRTGELFF.

This chain connects TRBV6-5 to TRBJ2-5, with 7 bases lining up with TRBD2. The V segment lost 3 bases and the J segment 4 bases; nucleotides outside the gene matches: 5. The CDR3 runs to 14 residues. From germline, CDR1 is MNHEY and CDR2 SVGAGI. The CDR3 nucleotides are TGTGCCAGCAGTTATCATGGGAGGGGAGAGACCCAGTACTTC. Translating it yields CASSYHGRGETQYF.

The V gene is TRBV9, the J gene TRBJ2-7; TRBD2 agrees at 14 bases. The CDR3 totals 15 residues. Germline lookup yields CDR1 SGDLS and CDR2 YYNGEE. V lost 4 bases and J lost 5; bases outside the gene matches: 5. CDR3 protein: CASSPTSGGAHEQYF. DNA for the CDR3: TGTGCCAGCAGCCCGACTAGCGGGGGGGCTCACGAGCAGTACTTC. The whole variable domain, remainder taken from reference TRBV9 and TRBJ2-7, is DSGVTQTPKHLITATGQRVTLRCSPRSGDLSVYWYQQSLDQGLQFLIQYYNGEERAKGNILERFSAQQFPDLHSELNLSSLELGDSALYFCASSPTSGGAHEQYFGPGTRLTVT.

The gene calls are TRBV29-1 and TRBJ2-5, with TRBD2 as a possible D gene (6 bases). The CDR3 consists of 12 residues. In germline, CDR1 is SQVTM, CDR2 ANQGSEA. V lost 3 bases and J lost 6, with 11 bases in between. The CDR3 loop is CSVEEGLQTQYF. The CDR3, as DNA: TGCAGCGTTGAGGAGGGGTTGCAGACCCAGTACTTC.

This clone was detected once. The rearrangement joins TRBV5-1 to TRBJ2-5; D gene unclear. The CDR3 extends over 15 amino acids. The germline V gene encodes CDR1 SGHRS and CDR2 YFSETQ. The ends were cut back, 0 bases at V and 7 bases at J, with 16 bases in the middle. CDR3 in DNA: TGCGCCAGCAGCTTGGGGCAAGCGTCCAAAGGGACCCAGTACTTC. Residues: CASSLGQASKGTQYF.

This chain connects TRBV2 to TRBJ1-3, with unresolved D. Germline loops: CDR1 SNHLY, CDR2 FYNNEI. This CDR3 spans 16 amino acids. Trimming removed 6 bases at V and 0 bases at J, with 15 bases between. The CDR3 bases are TGTGCCAGCAGGTCGGGATCCACCTTCTCTGGAAACACCATATATTTT. Amino acid sequence: CASRSGSTFSGNTIYF.

This rearrangement joins TRBV28 to TRBJ1-5; D not resolved. The V gene lost 2 bases and the J gene lost 0 bases, with 5 bases spanning the gap. CDR1 MDHEN and CDR2 SYDVKM come from the germline V gene. The CDR3 sequence is 14 residues long. The chain's CDR3 is CASSLADSNQPQHF. CDR3 DNA sequence: TGTGCCAGCAGTTTAGCAGATAGCAATCAGCCCCAGCATTTT. The full variable domain, in which reference TRBV28 and TRBJ1-5 provide the parts outside the CDR3, is DVKVTQSSRYLVKRTGEKVFLECVQDMDHENMFWYRQDPGLGLRLIYFSYDVKMKEKGDIPEGYSVSREKKERFSLILESASTNQTSMYLCASSLADSNQPQHFGDGTRLSIL.

The V and J genes are TRBV2 and TRBJ1-5; 12 bases map to TRBD1. Germline V gene data show CDR1 as SNHLY and CDR2 as FYNNEI. The CDR3 spans 15 residues. After removal of 8 bases from V and 7 bases from J, the junction contained 9 bases not matched to a gene. CDR3 loop: CASSGTGGRGQPQHF. As DNA, the CDR3 is TGTGCCAGCTCCGGGACAGGGGGCCGAGGGCAGCCCCAGCATTTT.

In nucleotides, the CDR3 is TGCGCCAGCAGAAGCGGACAGGGATTAGGTGAAAAACTGTTTTTT. This sequence encodes CASRSGQGLGEKLFF. The gene calls are TRBV5-1 and TRBJ1-4; 8 positions match TRBD1. V was clipped by 5 bases and J by 7 bases; unmatched bases: 10. Per germline, CDR1 SGHRS and CDR2 YFSETQ. The CDR3 runs to 15 residues.

As DNA, the CDR3 is TGTGCCAGCAGCCCCCAGCCCGGACAAGCGGCACACGAGCAGTACTTC. Its translation is CASSPQPGQAAHEQYF. This chain joins TRBV11-1 and TRBJ2-7; D may correspond to TRBD1 or TRBD2 (5 bases each). The V and J ends lost 5 bases and 5 bases respectively, with 22 bases between them. The CDR3 is made up of 16 amino acids. Germline loops: CDR1 SGHAT, CDR2 FQDESV (reference sequence).

This clone has a single count. Here the CDR3 reads CASSVAGGEPYEQYF. CDR3 DNA: TGTGCCAGCAGCGTAGCGGGGGGGGAACCCTACGAGCAGTACTTC. This chain links TRBV6-1 with TRBJ2-7, with 11 bases aligning to TRBD2. Germline V CDR1 and CDR2: MNHNS, SASEGT. The ends lost 6 bases at V and 2 bases at J; junction bases unmatched: 6. The CDR3 runs to 15 residues.

The chain has TRBV30 and TRBJ2-3; 10 bases are shared with TRBD2. The junction had 6 bases not matched to a gene; V was cut back by 0 bases and J by 6 bases. From germline, CDR1 is GTSNPN and CDR2 SVGIG (reference sequence). The CDR3 has 15 residues. In DNA form, the CDR3 reads TGTGCCTGGAGTGTAAGCCTAGCGGGGGCCGATACGCAGTATTTT. Translation gives CAWSVSLAGADTQYF.

The chain employs TRBV4-2 and TRBJ1-6, with D uncertain. CDR1 and CDR2 from the germline V gene are LGHNA and YNFKEQ. CDR3 size: 20 residues. V was cut by 0 bases and J by 2 bases, with 20 bases left in between. The CDR3 protein is CASSQDVLNGGQAYNSPLHF. The CDR3 nucleotides read TGTGCCAGCAGCCAAGATGTTCTCAATGGAGGTCAGGCCTATAATTCACCCCTCCACTTT.

The chain carries TRBV5-8 and TRBJ2-1, with 13 nucleotides matching TRBD2. J gave up 0 bases and V 1 base, and 7 bases lay outside the gene matches. CDR1 and CDR2 from the germline V gene are SGHTS and YDEGEE. This CDR3 contains 19 residues. The CDR3 loop reads CASSLIGTSGMSSYNEQFF. The CDR3 DNA follows: TGTGCCAGCAGCTTGATCGGGACTAGCGGGATGAGCTCCTACAATGAGCAGTTCTTC.

The CDR3 nucleotides read TGTGCCAGCAGCTTTAGGGACAGAGAAGCTTTCTTT. Its translation: CASSFRDREAFF. The chain employs TRBV7-2 and TRBJ1-1, with TRBD1 matching 7 bases. The length of the CDR3 is 12 residues. The ends lost 3 bases at V and 8 bases at J; junction bases unmatched: 3. The germline V gene has CDR1 SGHTA and CDR2 FQGNSA.

The rearrangement uses TRBV7-2 and TRBJ1-1, with no clear D. CDR1 is SGHTA, CDR2 FQGNSA, per germline. V lost 1 base and J lost 3, with 21 bases in between. This CDR3 is 18 amino acids long. In DNA, the CDR3 is TGTGCCAGCAGCTTAGTAGGCGCAGGCCTAGGATGGGACACTGAAGCTTTCTTT. Its protein is CASSLVGAGLGWDTEAFF.

This chain connects TRBV5-1 to TRBJ2-5, with 12 positions matching TRBD1. The CDR3 covers 19 residues. Per the germline V gene, CDR1 is SGHRS and CDR2 is YFSETQ. The V gene end was trimmed by 3 bases and the J gene end by 4 bases; junction bases not matched to a gene: 16. Here the CDR3 reads CASSSYPGQGAILSETQYF. CDR3 DNA sequence: TGCGCCAGCAGCTCGTATCCGGGACAGGGGGCAATCTTATCAGAGACCCAGTACTTC.

V usage is TRBV2 and J usage is TRBJ1-2, with D uncertain. Trimming took off 6 bases at V and 2 bases at J, with 7 bases between the two ends. In germline, CDR1 is SNHLY, CDR2 FYNNEI. This CDR3 has 12 amino acids. The CDR3: CASRGRNYGYTF. In nucleotides, the CDR3 is TGTGCCAGCAGGGGCAGAAACTATGGCTACACCTTC.

The chain couples TRBV27 to TRBJ2-7; no firm D call. The V gene's germline CDR1 is MNHEY and CDR2 SMNVEV (reference sequence). The length of the CDR3 is 14 residues. Trimming removed 6 bases at V and 0 bases at J, with 12 bases between. The CDR3 DNA follows: TGTGCCAGCAGCCCCACATGGTTCTCCTACGAGCAGTACTTC. It translates to CASSPTWFSYEQYF.

V and J are TRBV7-9 and TRBJ1-1; 7 nucleotides match TRBD1. J was trimmed by 0 bases and V by 10 bases; bases with no gene match: 11. The CDR3 is 15 residues long. Germline V gives CDR1 SEHNR, CDR2 FQNEAQ (reference sequence). CDR3 bases: TGTGCCATCCCGGTGAGAGGGGGCCTGAACACTGAAGCTTTCTTT. Translation: CAIPVRGGLNTEAFF.

V usage is TRBV4-3 and J usage is TRBJ2-3, with D possibly matching TRBD2 (5 bases). CDR1 and CDR2 from the germline V gene are LGHNA and YSLEER. The CDR3 is 15 amino acids. The V and J ends lost 0 bases and 2 bases respectively, with 9 bases between them. The CDR3 DNA reads as TGCGCCAGCAGCCAAGAGTGGAGGAACACAGATACGCAGTATTTT. Encoded protein: CASSQEWRNTDTQYF.

The chain joins TRBV6-1 to TRBJ2-1, with TRBD1 as a possible D gene (6 bases). The V and J ends lost 6 bases and 0 bases respectively, with 12 bases between them. This CDR3 is built from 15 residues. Germline CDR1 reads MNHNS; CDR2 reads SASEGT. CDR3 sequence (DNA): TGTGCCAGCAGGTCGGGACAAGGCTCCTACAATGAGCAGTTCTTC. Protein: CASRSGQGSYNEQFF.

This clone was observed a handful of times. The rearrangement joins TRBV19 to TRBJ1-5; D not certain. This CDR3 has 15 residues. Germline assignment: CDR1 LNHDA and CDR2 SQIVND (reference sequence). Trimming took 3 bases from V and 5 from J, leaving 14 bases between them. The CDR3 reads CASSIQGRADQPQHF. The CDR3 region has the DNA TGTGCCAGTAGTATCCAAGGTCGTGCGGATCAGCCCCAGCATTTT.

The chain links TRBV5-4 to TRBJ2-3, with 12 bases lining up with TRBD2. Per germline, CDR1 SGHNT and CDR2 YYREEE (reference sequence). The CDR3 contains 20 residues. V lost 4 bases and J lost 9; bases outside the gene matches: 24. Written as DNA, the CDR3 is TGTGCCAGCAGCCTCCACCCGGGACTAGCGGGTGGGGTCGAGCCGGGGACGCAGTATTTT. Translated: CASSLHPGLAGGVEPGTQYF.